This TCR beta chain came from a study of blood T cell repertoires in COVID-19. Study-level background: Specimens from acute and convalescent COVID-19 originated in the United States, Italy and Spain.

Assay used: immunoSEQ multiplex PCR; TCRdb lists only in-frame clones, some missing. The table shows about 200,000 clones, with nearly 90% occurring only once. Germline CDR1 and CDR2: MNHEY and SVGAGI. Trimming cost V 8 bases and J 12 bases; bases outside gene matches: 0. The CDR3 is made up of 10 amino acids. The clonotype comes from a woman aged 25-40 years with acute COVID-19. The chain has TRBV6-5 and TRBJ2-1; 11 bases align to TRBD2. The sequencing input was PBMCs or T cells enriched from blood (not recorded which). The CDR3 is CASGLAGQFF. CDR3 sequence (DNA): TGTGCCAGCGGACTAGCGGGGCAGTTCTTC.